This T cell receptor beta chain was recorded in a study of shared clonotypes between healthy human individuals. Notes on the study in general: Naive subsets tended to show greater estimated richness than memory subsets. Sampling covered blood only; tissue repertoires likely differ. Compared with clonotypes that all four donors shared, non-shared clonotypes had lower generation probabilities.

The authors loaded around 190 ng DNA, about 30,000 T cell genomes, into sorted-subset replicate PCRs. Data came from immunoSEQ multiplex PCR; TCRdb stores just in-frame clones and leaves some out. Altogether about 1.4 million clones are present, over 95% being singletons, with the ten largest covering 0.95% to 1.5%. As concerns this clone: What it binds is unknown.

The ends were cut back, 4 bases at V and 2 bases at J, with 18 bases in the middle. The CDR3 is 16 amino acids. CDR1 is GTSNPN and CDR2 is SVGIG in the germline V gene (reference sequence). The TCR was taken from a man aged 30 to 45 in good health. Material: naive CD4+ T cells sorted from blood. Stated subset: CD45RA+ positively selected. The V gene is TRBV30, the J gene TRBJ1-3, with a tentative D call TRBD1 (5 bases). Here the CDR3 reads CAWKPGLVRAGNTIYF. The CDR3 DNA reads TGTGCCTGGAAACCCGGTCTCGTCAGGGCTGGAAACACCATATATTTT.